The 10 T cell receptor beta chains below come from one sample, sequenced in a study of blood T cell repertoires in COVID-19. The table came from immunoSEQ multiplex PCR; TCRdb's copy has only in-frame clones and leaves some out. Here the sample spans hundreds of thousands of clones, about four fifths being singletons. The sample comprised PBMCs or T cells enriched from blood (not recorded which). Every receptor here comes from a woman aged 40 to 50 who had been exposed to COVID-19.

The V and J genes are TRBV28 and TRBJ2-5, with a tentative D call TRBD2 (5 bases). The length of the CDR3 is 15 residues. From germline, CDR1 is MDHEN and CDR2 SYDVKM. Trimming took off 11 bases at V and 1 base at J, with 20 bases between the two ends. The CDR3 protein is CAAQGAVRVQETQYF. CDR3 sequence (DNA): TGTGCCGCTCAAGGAGCCGTGAGGGTCCAAGAGACCCAGTACTTC.

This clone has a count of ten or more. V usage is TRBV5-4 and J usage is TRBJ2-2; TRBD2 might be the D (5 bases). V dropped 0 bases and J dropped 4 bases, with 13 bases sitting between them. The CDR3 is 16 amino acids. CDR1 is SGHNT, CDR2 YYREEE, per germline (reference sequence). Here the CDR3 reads CASSLGSERVTGELFF. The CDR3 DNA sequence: TGTGCCAGCAGCTTGGGTTCGGAGAGGGTCACCGGGGAGCTGTTTTTT.

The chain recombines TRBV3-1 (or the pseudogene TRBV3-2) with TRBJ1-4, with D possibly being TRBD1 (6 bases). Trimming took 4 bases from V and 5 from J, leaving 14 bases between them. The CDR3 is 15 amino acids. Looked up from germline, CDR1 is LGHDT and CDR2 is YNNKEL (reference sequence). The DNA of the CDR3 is TGTGCCAGCAGCCCCCCGGGACATAGCAATGAAAAACTGTTTTTT. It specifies CASSPPGHSNEKLFF.

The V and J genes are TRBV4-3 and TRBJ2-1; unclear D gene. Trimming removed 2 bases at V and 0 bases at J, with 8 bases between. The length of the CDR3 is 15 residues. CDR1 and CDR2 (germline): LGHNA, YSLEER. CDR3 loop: CASSQSRGSYNEQFF. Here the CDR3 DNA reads TGCGCCAGCAGCCAAAGCCGCGGCTCCTACAATGAGCAGTTCTTC.

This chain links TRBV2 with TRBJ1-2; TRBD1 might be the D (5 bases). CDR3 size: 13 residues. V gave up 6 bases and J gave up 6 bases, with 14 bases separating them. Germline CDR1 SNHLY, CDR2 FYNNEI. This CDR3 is CASSPEGLDGYTF. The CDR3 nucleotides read TGTGCCAGCAGCCCGGAGGGGTTGGATGGCTACACCTTC. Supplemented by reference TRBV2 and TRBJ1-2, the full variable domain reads EPEVTQTPSHQVTQMGQEVILRCVPISNHLYFYWYRQILGQKVEFLVSFYNNEISEKSEIFDDQFSVERPDGSNFTLKIRSTKLEDSAMYFCASSPEGLDGYTFGSGTRLTVV.

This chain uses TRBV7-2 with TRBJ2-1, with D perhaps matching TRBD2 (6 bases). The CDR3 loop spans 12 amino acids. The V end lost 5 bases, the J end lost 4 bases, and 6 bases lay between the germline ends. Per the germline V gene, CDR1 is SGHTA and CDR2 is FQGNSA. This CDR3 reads CASSGGYNEQFF. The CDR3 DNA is TGTGCCAGCAGCGGGGGGTACAATGAGCAGTTCTTC.

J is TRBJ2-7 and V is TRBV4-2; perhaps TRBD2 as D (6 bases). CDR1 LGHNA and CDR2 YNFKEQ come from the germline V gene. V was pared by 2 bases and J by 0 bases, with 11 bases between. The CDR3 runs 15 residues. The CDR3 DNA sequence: TGTGCCAGCAGCCAACGAAGCGGGTACTCCTACGAGCAGTACTTC. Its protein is CASSQRSGYSYEQYF.

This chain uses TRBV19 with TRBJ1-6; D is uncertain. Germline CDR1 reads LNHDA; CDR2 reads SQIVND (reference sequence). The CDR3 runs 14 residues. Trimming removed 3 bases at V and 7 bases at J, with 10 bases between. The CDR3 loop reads CASSMTGMNSPLHF. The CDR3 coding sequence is TGTGCCAGTAGTATGACGGGGATGAATTCACCCCTCCACTTT.

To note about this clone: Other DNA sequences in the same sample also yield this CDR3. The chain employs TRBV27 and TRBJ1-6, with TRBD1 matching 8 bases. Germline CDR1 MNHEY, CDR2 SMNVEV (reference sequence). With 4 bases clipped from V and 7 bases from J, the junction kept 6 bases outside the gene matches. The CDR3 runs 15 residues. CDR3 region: CASSSPGTGNSPLHF. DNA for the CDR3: TGTGCCAGCAGTTCTCCCGGGACAGGCAATTCACCCCTCCACTTT.

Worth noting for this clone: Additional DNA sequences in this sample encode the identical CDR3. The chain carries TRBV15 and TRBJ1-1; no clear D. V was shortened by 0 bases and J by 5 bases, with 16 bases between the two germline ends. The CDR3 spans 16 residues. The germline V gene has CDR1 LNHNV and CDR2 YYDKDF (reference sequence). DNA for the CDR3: TGTGCCACCAGCAGAGAGGCGACTCCTCGAAGGACTGAAGCTTTCTTT. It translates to CATSREATPRRTEAFF.